A single sample is the source of the 29 T cell receptor beta chains below, sequenced in a study of shared clonotypes between healthy human individuals. Profiled with immunoSEQ multiplex PCR; TCRdb holds only in-frame clones, not every one. This table holds about 2.5 million clones, less than 95% found once. Source material: naive CD4+ T cells from PBMCs. Subset denoted: CD45RA+ positively selected. These receptors originate from a man between 18 and 29 years old in good health. Some clones in this sample may be carry-over from other donors' samples.

This rearrangement joins TRBV10-3 to TRBJ2-3, with D perhaps matching TRBD2 (6 bases). Trimming pared 3 bases from V and 2 bases from J, leaving 9 bases between. This CDR3 is 14 amino acids long. CDR1 is ENHRY, CDR2 SYGVKD, per germline. CDR3 residues: CAISDRTNTDTQYF. CDR3 in DNA: TGTGCCATCAGTGATCGGACTAACACAGATACGCAGTATTTT.

CDR3 residues: CASSPRTSGSYNEQFF. CDR3 DNA sequence: TGTGCCAGCAGTCCCCGGACTAGCGGCTCCTACAATGAGCAGTTCTTC. The chain uses TRBV25-1 and TRBJ2-1; TRBD2 matches 10 bases. Trimming cost V 5 bases and J 0 bases; bases outside gene matches: 4. The CDR3 consists of 16 residues. Germline V gene data show CDR1 as MGHDK and CDR2 as SYGVNS.

CDR3 sequence: CAAQSSGSAHEQYF. The CDR3 region has the DNA TGTGCCGCCCAGAGTAGCGGGAGTGCCCACGAGCAGTACTTC. This chain joins TRBV30 and TRBJ2-7; 9 bases agree with TRBD2. Germline V gene sequence: CDR1 GTSNPN, CDR2 SVGIG (reference sequence). The CDR3 sequence is 14 residues long. V was pared by 8 bases and J by 5 bases, with 13 bases of the junction left unmatched.

J is TRBJ2-7 and V is TRBV6-6; D may be TRBD2 (5 bases). V lost 5 bases to trimming and J lost 0 bases, with 17 bases between them. From germline, CDR1 is MNHNY and CDR2 SVGAGI (reference sequence). The CDR3 spans 16 residues. The CDR3 bases are TGTGCCAGCAGTGGGCCTGGTAGCGCAAGCTCCTACGAGCAGTACTTC. Translating gives CASSGPGSASSYEQYF.

The rearrangement links TRBV7-8 to TRBJ2-5; TRBD2 aligns across 10 bases. Looked up from germline, CDR1 is SGHVS and CDR2 is FQNEAQ. CDR3 size: 16 residues. Unmatched junction bases numbered 5, after V lost 3 bases and J lost 1 base. The CDR3 loop is CASSFPSGSGQETQYF. CDR3 coding DNA: TGTGCCAGCAGCTTCCCTAGCGGGAGTGGCCAAGAGACCCAGTACTTC.

This chain joins TRBV10-2 and TRBJ2-6; TRBD1 aligns across 8 bases. There are 15 residues in the CDR3. Germline V gives CDR1 WSHSY, CDR2 SAAADI. Trimming took 6 bases from V and 3 from J; bases not matched to a gene: 4. Here the CDR3 reads CASSAGGFGANVLTF. CDR3 nucleotide sequence: TGCGCCAGCAGCGCAGGGGGCTTTGGGGCCAACGTCCTGACTTTC.

V is TRBV7-2 and J is TRBJ2-2, with 8 bases aligning to TRBD1. The junction had 8 bases not matched to a gene; V was cut back by 5 bases and J by 6 bases. This CDR3 spans 15 amino acids. In germline, CDR1 is SGHTA, CDR2 FQGNSA. The CDR3, as DNA: TGTGCCAGCAGCCAGATCAGGGGGCGCGCCGGGGAGCTGTTTTTT. Its translation is CASSQIRGRAGELFF.

The gene calls are TRBV7-8 and TRBJ1-2, with 7 bases that match TRBD1. Germline loops: CDR1 SGHVS, CDR2 FQNEAQ. The CDR3 is made up of 14 amino acids. V dropped 4 bases and J dropped 3; count of bases not matched to a gene: 5. DNA for the CDR3: TGTGCCAGCAGCTCTATACAGGGGTACTATGGCTACACCTTC. Protein sequence: CASSSIQGYYGYTF. The full variable domain, its missing parts supplied by reference TRBV7-8 and TRBJ1-2, is GAGVSQSPRYKVAKRGQDVALRCDPISGHVSLFWYQQALGQGPEFLTYFQNEAQLDKSGLPSDRFFAERPEGSVSTLKIQRTQQEDSAVYLCASSSIQGYYGYTFGSGTRLTVV.

Regarding this clone: In the same sample, other DNA sequences code for this CDR3. The J gene is TRBJ2-3, the V gene TRBV7-2; D gene unclear. This CDR3 spans 14 amino acids. Germline lookup yields CDR1 SGHTA and CDR2 FQGNSA. The germline V and J ends were trimmed by 5 bases and 2 bases, with 11 bases remaining between them. CDR3 in DNA: TGTGCCAGCAGCCTAGACGGAAACACAGATACGCAGTATTTT. Translated: CASSLDGNTDTQYF. The whole variable domain, remainder taken from reference TRBV7-2 and TRBJ2-3, is GAGVSQSPSNKVTEKGKDVELRCDPISGHTALYWYRQSLGQGLEFLIYFQGNSAPDKSGLPSDRFSAERTGGSVSTLTIQRTQQEDSAVYLCASSLDGNTDTQYFGPGTRLTVL.

In its sample, this clone was seen once. The rearrangement joins TRBV15 to TRBJ2-5; D is unresolved. Germline V gives CDR1 LNHNV, CDR2 YYDKDF (reference sequence). V lost 1 base to trimming and J lost 9 bases, with 18 bases between them. This CDR3 has 15 amino acids. CDR3 region: CATSRVGEPREAQYF. As DNA, the CDR3 is TGTGCCACCAGCAGAGTCGGCGAACCAAGAGAAGCCCAGTACTTC.

A remark on this clone: Within the sample, other DNA sequences also encode this same CDR3. V gene TRBV28 combines with J gene TRBJ2-7, with 7 bases identical to TRBD2. CDR3 size: 13 residues. CDR1 is MDHEN and CDR2 is SYDVKM in the germline V gene. V was clipped by 2 bases and J by 3 bases; unmatched bases: 1. CDR3 loop: CASSLGGGYEQYF. The CDR3 DNA reads as TGTGCCAGCAGTTTAGGGGGGGGCTACGAGCAGTACTTC.

With regard to this clone: Other DNA sequences in this sample translate to the same CDR3. The chain is built from TRBV7-8 and TRBJ2-5; D gene ambiguous. This CDR3 comprises 12 residues. V shed 5 bases and J shed 5 bases, with 9 bases lying between them. Looked up from germline, CDR1 is SGHVS and CDR2 is FQNEAQ. DNA of the CDR3: TGTGCCAGCAGCCCAGATAGGGAGACCCAGTACTTC. It yields the protein CASSPDRETQYF.

The chain recombines TRBV11-2 with TRBJ2-7; D is undetermined. With 3 bases removed from V and 0 bases from J, the gap between germline ends came to 12 bases. CDR1 is SGHAT, CDR2 FQNNGV, per germline. CDR3 length: 15 residues. The CDR3 sequence: CASSLSRLNSYEQYF. CDR3 coding DNA: TGTGCCAGCAGCTTGAGCCGGCTAAACTCCTACGAGCAGTACTTC.

The chain uses TRBV18 and TRBJ1-2; D possibly corresponds to TRBD1 (6 bases). The CDR3 length is 15 residues. Germline V gene lookup returns CDR1 KGHSH and CDR2 LQKENI. V lost 3 bases and J 0 bases, leaving 11 bases between the germline ends. The CDR3 region is CASSPADRANYGYTF. Written as DNA, the CDR3 is TGTGCCAGCTCACCCGCGGACAGAGCTAACTATGGCTACACCTTC.

The rearrangement links TRBV18 to TRBJ2-7; D remains unclear. Germline V gene lookup returns CDR1 KGHSH and CDR2 LQKENI. Trimming pared 4 bases from V and 4 bases from J, leaving 14 bases between. The CDR3 is made up of 14 amino acids. The chain's CDR3 is CASSLEVNSYEQYF. The CDR3 region has the DNA TGTGCCAGCTCACTTGAGGTTAATTCGTACGAGCAGTACTTC.

The J gene is TRBJ2-1, the V gene TRBV12-5, with 7 bases aligning to TRBD2. CDR3 length equals 17 residues. The V gene's germline CDR1 is LGHNT and CDR2 FRNRAP. With 1 base clipped from V and 5 bases from J, the junction kept 11 bases outside the gene matches. The CDR3 DNA follows: TGTGCTAGTGGTTTGGGGCCCGGGGGAGGGCCCCACAATGAGCAGTTCTTC. Amino acids: CASGLGPGGGPHNEQFF.

With respect to this clone: Different DNA sequences within this sample yield the same CDR3. This chain joins TRBV6-5 and TRBJ2-3, with 8 positions matching TRBD1. The CDR3 totals 16 residues. Germline V gene data show CDR1 as MNHEY and CDR2 as SVGAGI. V dropped 4 bases and J dropped 1; count of bases not matched to a gene: 7. CDR3 sequence: CASSSQGVSGTDTQYF. In DNA form, the CDR3 reads TGTGCCAGCAGTTCACAGGGGGTATCTGGCACAGATACGCAGTATTTT.

The chain joins TRBV19 to TRBJ2-3; either TRBD1 or TRBD2 may supply D (6 bases each). The CDR3 sequence is 13 residues long. V was pared by 8 bases and J by 5 bases, with 14 bases between. Germline loops: CDR1 LNHDA, CDR2 SQIVND (reference sequence). The CDR3 here is CASRGTPRDTQYF. CDR3 coding DNA: TGTGCCAGTCGGGGGACACCAAGAGATACGCAGTATTTT. The variable domain in full, with the rest retrieved from reference TRBV19 and TRBJ2-3, is DGGITQSPKYLFRKEGQNVTLSCEQNLNHDAMYWYRQDPGQGLRLIYYSQIVNDFQKGDIAEGYSVSREKKESFPLTVTSAQKNPTAFYLCASRGTPRDTQYFGPGTRLTVL.

This clone was detected only once. The chain links TRBV28 to TRBJ1-2, with TRBD1 matching 8 bases. Trimming cost V 5 bases and J 3 bases; bases outside gene matches: 8. Germline V gene data show CDR1 as MDHEN and CDR2 as SYDVKM. The CDR3 is 15 amino acids. The CDR3 protein is CASSKTGAGDYGYTF. The CDR3 coding sequence is TGTGCCAGCAGTAAGACAGGGGCGGGGGACTATGGCTACACCTTC.

This chain links TRBV6-5 with TRBJ2-5; tentatively, D is TRBD2 (7 bases). Germline V gene data show CDR1 as MNHEY and CDR2 as SVGAGI. The CDR3 runs to 14 residues. The V gene lost 2 bases and the J gene lost 6 bases, with 13 bases spanning the gap. DNA of the CDR3: TGTGCCAGCAGTTACAGGGGGGGGTCGCAGACCCAGTACTTC. It translates to CASSYRGGSQTQYF.

The gene calls are TRBV11-2 and TRBJ1-1, with 7 bases aligning to TRBD1. From germline, CDR1 is SGHAT and CDR2 FQNNGV. The CDR3 is made up of 15 amino acids. With V trimmed by 6 bases and J by 3 bases, 10 bases remained unmatched. CDR3 protein: CASRSPGQRYTEAFF. The DNA of the CDR3 is TGTGCCAGCAGGTCGCCGGGACAGCGGTACACTGAAGCTTTCTTT.

This clone has only a few counts. The rearrangement joins TRBV28 to TRBJ1-2; D unclear. The germline V gene has CDR1 MDHEN and CDR2 SYDVKM. This CDR3 contains 11 residues. V lost 2 bases, J lost 6 bases, and 4 bases lay in between. The CDR3 nucleotides are TGTGCCAGCAGTTTAGTCGATGGCTACACCTTC. It specifies CASSLVDGYTF.

This sequence joins TRBV5-4 and TRBJ1-3; a weak D match, TRBD1 (5 bases). CDR3 length: 16 amino acids. Germline assignment: CDR1 SGHNT and CDR2 YYREEE (reference sequence). V lost 4 bases and J lost 7, with 21 bases in between. The DNA for the CDR3 is TGTGCCAGCAGCCCCGAAGTTAGGGGAGGAGTGAACACCATATATTTT. This codes for CASSPEVRGGVNTIYF.

The CDR3, as DNA: TGTGCCAGCAGATCGGGACGTGGATTGTCCTACGAGCAGTACTTC. Amino acids: CASRSGRGLSYEQYF. The chain joins TRBV6-5 to TRBJ2-7; either TRBD1 or TRBD2 may supply D (5 bases each). The germline gives CDR1 MNHEY, CDR2 SVGAGI. Trimming stripped 6 bases from V and 1 base from J, with 16 bases between. The length of the CDR3 is 15 residues.

This clone occurred once. The chain couples TRBV15 to TRBJ2-7, with a weak D call TRBD2 (6 bases). This CDR3 is 14 amino acids long. V was shortened by 0 bases and J by 6 bases, with 12 bases between the two germline ends. CDR1 LNHNV and CDR2 YYDKDF come from the germline V gene (reference sequence). The CDR3 loop is CATSREQGAGEQYF. The CDR3 nucleotides are TGTGCCACCAGCAGAGAGCAGGGAGCGGGCGAGCAGTACTTC.

Here the CDR3 DNA reads TGTGCCAGCAGCGCCGGGACTAGCGGGAGGGCTGGGAGCACAGATACGCAGTATTTT. Amino acid sequence: CASSAGTSGRAGSTDTQYF. V and J are TRBV5-4 and TRBJ2-3; the match to TRBD2 covers 16 bases. Trimming at V came to 4 bases and at J to 0 bases, leaving 8 bases not matched to a gene. In germline, CDR1 is SGHNT, CDR2 YYREEE (reference sequence). The CDR3 is 19 residues long.

V and J are TRBV15 and TRBJ1-1, with no clear D. The CDR3 extends over 13 amino acids. Trimming cost V 9 bases and J 0 bases, with 11 bases left between them. Germline-derived CDR1 and CDR2 are LNHNV and YYDKDF (reference sequence). CDR3 region: CATTLGVNTEAFF. The CDR3 nucleotides are TGTGCCACAACGCTTGGGGTGAACACTGAAGCTTTCTTT.

The CDR3 loop reads CASSLRPGSGYTF. The CDR3 coding sequence is TGTGCCAGCAGTTTGAGGCCCGGGAGTGGCTACACCTTC. The chain joins TRBV28 to TRBJ1-2; D unresolved. Germline V CDR1 and CDR2: MDHEN, SYDVKM. V was cut by 3 bases and J by 7 bases, with 12 bases left in between. The length of the CDR3 is 13 residues.

V gene TRBV7-7 combines with J gene TRBJ2-3; D may be TRBD2 (5 bases). The CDR3 is made up of 13 amino acids. The V end was cut by 5 bases, the J end by 6 bases, with 12 bases between. Looked up from germline, CDR1 is SSHAT and CDR2 is FNYEAQ (reference sequence). CDR3 sequence reads: CASSNGLTDTQYF. CDR3 nucleotide sequence: TGTGCCAGCAGCAACGGACTGACGGATACGCAGTATTTT. Supplemented by reference TRBV7-7 and TRBJ2-3, the full variable domain reads GAGVSQSPRYKVTKRGQDVTLRCDPISSHATLYWYQQALGQGPEFLTYFNYEAQPDKSGLPSDRFSAERPEGSISTLTIQRTEQRDSAMYRCASSNGLTDTQYFGPGTRLTVL.